This T cell receptor (beta chain) came from a study of control samples from healthy donors and cancer patients. Germline V gene lookup returns CDR1 KGHSH and CDR2 LQKENI. The ends lost 4 bases at V and 5 bases at J; junction bases unmatched: 6. The CDR3 consists of 15 residues. TCRdb keeps only in-frame clones here, not all; method: immunoSEQ multiplex PCR. The sample gives around 53,000 clones, roughly nine tenths of which show up once; over 12% is in the top ten. The sample was PBMCs. J is TRBJ2-7 and V is TRBV18; 12 bases are shared with TRBD2. This receptor was taken from a man between 60 and 70 years old with head and neck cancer. The CDR3 reads CASSLASGRGNEQYF. CDR3 nucleotide sequence: TGTGCCAGCTCACTCGCTAGCGGGAGGGGGAACGAGCAGTACTTC.